Following are 9 T cell receptor beta chains from one sample sequenced in a study of control samples from healthy donors and cancer patients. Generated by immunoSEQ multiplex PCR, the TCRdb table keeps only in-frame clones and is missing some. The sample lists about 94,000 clones, 90% seen once, with over 3% in the top ten. The sequenced material came from blood. The receptors come from a woman aged 18-29 years in good health.

This sequence joins TRBV5-4 and TRBJ2-7; D uncertain. The CDR3 sequence is 15 residues long. V was clipped by 3 bases and J by 2 bases, with 15 bases between them. Germline CDR1 and CDR2: SGHNT and YYREEE (reference sequence). The CDR3, as DNA: TGTGCCAGCAGCTCGTGGACCCTAGATCCCTACGAGCAGTACTTC. Its translation is CASSSWTLDPYEQYF.

The gene calls are TRBV4-1 and TRBJ2-5; D possibly corresponds to TRBD1 (6 bases). The CDR3 length is 20 residues. V lost 0 bases and J 1 base, leaving 24 bases between the germline ends. Germline V lookup: CDR1 MGHRA, CDR2 YSYEKL. In DNA, the CDR3 is TGCGCCAGCAGCCAAGATCGGGCTAGCTGGGGGCCGTCATCCCAAGAGACCCAGTACTTC. Translating it yields CASSQDRASWGPSSQETQYF.

V gene TRBV5-4 combines with J gene TRBJ2-3, with 7 bases that match TRBD1. The CDR3 is 13 residues long. Germline-derived CDR1 and CDR2 are SGHNT and YYREEE (reference sequence). J lost 5 bases, V lost 0 bases, and 0 bases had no gene match. The DNA of the CDR3 is TGTGCCAGCAGCTTGGACAGGGGAGATACGCAGTATTTT. This codes for CASSLDRGDTQYF.

About this clone: Within the sample, other DNA sequences also encode this same CDR3. The chain couples TRBV2 to TRBJ2-7, with D possibly matching TRBD1 (6 bases). The length of the CDR3 is 11 residues. The V gene's germline CDR1 is SNHLY and CDR2 FYNNEI. V lost 6 bases and J lost 7, with 10 bases in between. CDR3 nucleotides: TGTGCCAGCAGAAGTCAGGGGGAGCAGTACTTC. Translating gives CASRSQGEQYF.

The V and J genes are TRBV6-6 and TRBJ2-1; TRBD2 agrees at 11 bases. Looked up from germline, CDR1 is MNHNY and CDR2 is SVGAGI (reference sequence). The CDR3 has 15 residues. After removal of 2 bases from V and 3 bases from J, the junction contained 0 bases not matched to a gene. CDR3 bases: TGTGCCAGCAGTTACGGGACTAGCGGCTACAATGAGCAGTTCTTC. The encoded protein is CASSYGTSGYNEQFF.

The chain joins TRBV6-2 or TRBV6-3 to TRBJ2-7; D is undetermined. V lost 5 bases, J lost 8 bases, and 16 bases lay in between. CDR1 is MNHEY, CDR2 SVGEGT, per germline. The CDR3 length is 13 residues. The CDR3 is CASSQARALQQYF. CDR3 in DNA: TGTGCCAGCAGTCAGGCCCGGGCCCTCCAGCAGTACTTC.

The V and J genes are TRBV11-2 and TRBJ1-3; 7 bases map to TRBD1. V was clipped by 5 bases and J by 3 bases; unmatched bases: 13. This CDR3 has 17 amino acids. The V gene's germline CDR1 is SGHAT and CDR2 FQNNGV. CDR3 sequence: CASSPRGDRRNGNTIYF. In DNA, the CDR3 is TGTGCCAGCAGCCCTAGAGGGGACAGAAGGAATGGAAACACCATATATTTT.

This chain connects TRBV30 to TRBJ1-1; no clear D gene. This CDR3 comprises 9 residues. In germline, CDR1 is GTSNPN, CDR2 SVGIG (reference sequence). Trimming pared 8 bases from V and 7 bases from J, leaving 8 bases between. This CDR3 is CAHDNEAFF. CDR3 DNA sequence: TGTGCCCACGACAATGAAGCTTTCTTT.

The chain couples TRBV7-9 to TRBJ2-7, with D possibly TRBD1 on 6 matching bases. The CDR3 length is 14 residues. The V gene lost 2 bases and the J gene lost 6 bases, with 14 bases spanning the gap. CDR1 SEHNR and CDR2 FQNEAQ come from the germline V gene (reference sequence). The DNA of the CDR3 is TGTGCCAGCAGCTTATTAGCAGGGGTGGGCGAGCAGTACTTC. This codes for CASSLLAGVGEQYF. Based on the CDR3 plus reference TRBV7-9 and TRBJ2-7, the full variable domain is DTGVSQNPRHKITKRGQNVTFRCDPISEHNRLYWYRQTLGQGPEFLTYFQNEAQLEKSRLLSDRFSAERPKGSFSTLEIQRTEQGDSAMYLCASSLLAGVGEQYFGPGTRLTVT.